One TCR beta chain is described in this entry. Its antigen is undetermined. Repertoires were generated with immunoSEQ multiplex PCR, while TCRdb's copy carries only in-frame clones and drops some. The sample holds tens of thousands of clones, approximately 85% seen once. Time point denoted: pretreatment peripheral blood. CDR1 MNHNY and CDR2 SVGAGI come from the germline V gene (reference sequence). The length of the CDR3 is 14 residues. The V and J ends lost 7 bases and 4 bases respectively, with 14 bases between them. The sample is drawn from a study of PD-L1 blockade in urothelial cancer. Turning to the study itself: Analyses used blood from 3 weeks (second dose) and 6 weeks after treatment start. A median about 140,000 T cells were found in blood samples. Findings and caveats of the study: Blood TCR clonality below the median before treatment was a predictor of better survival.

The sequence came from a man aged 65 to 79 with urothelial cancer. The sequencing here drew on PBMCs, taken around atezolizumab (anti-PD-L1) treatment. The rearrangement uses TRBV6-6 and TRBJ1-5; D might be TRBD1 (5 bases). CDR3 sequence: CASTGPGGNQPQHF. CDR3 DNA sequence: TGTGCCAGCACAGGGCCGGGGGGGAATCAGCCCCAGCATTTT.